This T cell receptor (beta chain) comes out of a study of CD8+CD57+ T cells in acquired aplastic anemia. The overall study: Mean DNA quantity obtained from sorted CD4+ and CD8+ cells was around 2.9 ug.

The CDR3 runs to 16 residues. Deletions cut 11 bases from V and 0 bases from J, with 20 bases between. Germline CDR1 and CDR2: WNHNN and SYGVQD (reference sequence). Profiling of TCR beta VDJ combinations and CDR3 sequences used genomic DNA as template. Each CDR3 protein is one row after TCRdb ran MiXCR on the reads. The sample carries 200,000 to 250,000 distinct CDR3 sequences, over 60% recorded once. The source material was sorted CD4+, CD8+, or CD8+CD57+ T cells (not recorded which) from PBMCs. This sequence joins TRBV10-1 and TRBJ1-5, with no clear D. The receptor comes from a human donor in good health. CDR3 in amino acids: CAHPPDGLYSNQPQHF. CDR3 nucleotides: TGCGCCCACCCCCCGGACGGCCTTTATAGCAATCAGCCCCAGCATTTT.